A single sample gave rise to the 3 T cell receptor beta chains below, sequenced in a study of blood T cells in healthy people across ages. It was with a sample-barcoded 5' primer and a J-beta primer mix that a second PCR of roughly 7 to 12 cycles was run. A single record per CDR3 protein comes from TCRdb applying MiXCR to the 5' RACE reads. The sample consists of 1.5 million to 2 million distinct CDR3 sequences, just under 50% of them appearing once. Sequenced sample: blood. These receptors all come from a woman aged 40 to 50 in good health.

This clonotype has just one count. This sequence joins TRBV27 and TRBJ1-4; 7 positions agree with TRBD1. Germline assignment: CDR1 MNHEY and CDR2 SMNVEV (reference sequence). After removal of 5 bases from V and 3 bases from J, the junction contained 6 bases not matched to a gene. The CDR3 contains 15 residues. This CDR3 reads CASSPTGQANEKLFF. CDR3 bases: TGTGCCAGCAGTCCAACCGGACAGGCTAATGAAAAACTGTTTTTT.

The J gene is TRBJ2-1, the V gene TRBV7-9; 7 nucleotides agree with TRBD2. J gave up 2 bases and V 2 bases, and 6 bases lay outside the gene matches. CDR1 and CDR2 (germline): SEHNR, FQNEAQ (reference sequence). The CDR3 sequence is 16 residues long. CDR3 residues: CASSLSAGGTYNEQFF. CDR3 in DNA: TGTGCCAGCAGCTTAAGCGCCGGGGGGACCTACAATGAGCAGTTCTTC.

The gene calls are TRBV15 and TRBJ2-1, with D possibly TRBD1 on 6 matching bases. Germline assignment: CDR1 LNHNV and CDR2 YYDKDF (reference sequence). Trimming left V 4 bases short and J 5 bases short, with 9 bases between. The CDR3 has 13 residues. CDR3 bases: TGTGCCACCAGCAAGACAGGCCACAATGAGCAGTTCTTC. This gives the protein CATSKTGHNEQFF. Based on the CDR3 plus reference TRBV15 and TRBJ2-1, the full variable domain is DAMVIQNPRYQVTQFGKPVTLSCSQTLNHNVMYWYQQKSSQAPKLLFHYYDKDFNNEADTPDNFQSRRPNTSFCFLDIRSPGLGDTAMYLCATSKTGHNEQFFGPGTRLTVL.